This entry features one T cell receptor beta chain sequence. Its antigen remains unknown. This entry belongs to a study of cytomegalovirus exposure and HLA in healthy donors. General study results and limits: In a later analysis, a missense DCLRE1C variant was linked to TCR beta V- and J-gene trimming. In a later analysis, about 17,000 TCR beta sequences were associated with HLA alleles at 0.05 false discovery rate. As a later analysis revealed, the rate of TCR association differed by HLA locus, with DRB1 most and HLA-C fewest. A previous analysis found most TCR beta V segments productive roughly 87% or roughly 30% of the time.

Vbeta (60) and Jbeta (13) primers were used in the PCR. Assay used: immunoSEQ multiplex PCR; TCRdb lists only in-frame clones, some missing. Among roughly 180,000 clones, 65% to 85% were seen once, and the ten largest hold about 1.4%. CDR3 length: 11 residues. The germline gives CDR1 LNHDA, CDR2 SQIVND (reference sequence). The germline V and J ends were trimmed by 8 bases and 2 bases, with 6 bases remaining between them. The J gene is TRBJ1-2, the V gene TRBV19; no clear D. Source material: PBMCs. The source is a girl aged 5-17 years in good health and CMV-seropositive. This CDR3 reads CASGGNYGYTF. CDR3 nucleotides: TGTGCCAGTGGCGGGAACTATGGCTACACCTTC.